This TCR beta chain was recorded in a study of technical replicates of blood from a few donors. The V segment lost 3 bases and the J segment 4 bases; nucleotides outside the gene matches: 9. This CDR3 comprises 16 residues. The germline CDR1 and CDR2 sequences are KGHSH and LQKENI. Data came from immunoSEQ multiplex PCR; TCRdb stores just in-frame clones and leaves some out. The repertoire has 75,000 to 95,000 clones, approximately 94% of them found once; the top ten carry roughly 0.4%. The chain uses TRBV18 and TRBJ2-1, with TRBD1 identical over 7 bases. The sequenced sample consisted of T cells isolated from PBMCs. The clonotype comes from a human donor in good health. As DNA, the CDR3 is TGTGCCAGCTCACCTCCCGGGACAGTAAATTACAATGAGCAGTTCTTC. Translating it yields CASSPPGTVNYNEQFF.